The 16 T cell receptor beta chains below were found in one sample sequenced in a study of blood T cells in healthy people across ages (dated by TCRdb to about 2015). Library method: 5' RACE. TCRdb records Illumina HiSeq 2500 as the sequencer. The second PCR ran for about 6 to 12 cycles and used a J-beta primer mix along with a sample-barcoded 5' primer. TCRdb handled the public reads itself, with Q25 trimming in fastp and clone calling in MiXCR, and kept productive beta chains. Rows are combined by CDR3 protein, so each entry shows the most common genes and DNA. A total of about 1.4 million distinct CDR3 sequences appear in this sample, around 59% of them only once. Under 8.5% of the sample lies in the top ten. The source material was blood. The receptor set was obtained from a man aged 18 to 30 in good health.

The chain carries TRBV4-3 and TRBJ2-7; the D gene could be TRBD1 or TRBD2 (6 bases each). The CDR3 loop spans 21 amino acids. Germline V gene data show CDR1 as LGHNA and CDR2 as YSLEER. With 5 bases removed from V and 5 bases from J, the gap between germline ends came to 37 bases. The CDR3 nucleotides are TGCGCCAGCAGCGGAACCTTGGGGGCGTATGAGAAGGGTACGGGGGAGCACGAGCAGTACTTC. Encoded protein: CASSGTLGAYEKGTGEHEQYF.

The chain couples TRBV4-3 to TRBJ1-2; 7 bases are a match to TRBD1. The CDR3 covers 17 residues. Germline V lookup: CDR1 LGHNA, CDR2 YSLEER. The V gene end was trimmed by 0 bases and the J gene end by 1 base; junction bases not matched to a gene: 8. The DNA of the CDR3 is TGCGCCAGCAGCCAAGATCGTTTCGGGACAGTTAACTATGGCTACACCTTC. Translated: CASSQDRFGTVNYGYTF.

The rearrangement uses TRBV6-5 and TRBJ1-1; a weak D match, TRBD1 (6 bases). Trimming stripped 2 bases from V and 3 bases from J, with 10 bases between. The CDR3 is 14 residues long. From germline, CDR1 is MNHEY and CDR2 SVGAGI. DNA of the CDR3: TGTGCCAGCAGTTACGGGGAGGGGGACACTGAAGCTTTCTTT. Translating gives CASSYGEGDTEAFF.

The chain couples TRBV24-1 to TRBJ2-1; the D gene could be TRBD1 or TRBD2 (6 bases each). V lost 3 bases and J 3 bases, leaving 14 bases between the germline ends. CDR3 length equals 16 residues. CDR1 and CDR2 from the germline V gene are KGHDR and SFDVKD. The CDR3 sequence: CATSDLGGRSYNEQFF. The CDR3 bases are TGTGCCACCAGTGATCTGGGGGGCAGGAGCTACAATGAGCAGTTCTTC.

This clonotype was seen more than once but under ten times. The chain links TRBV29-1 to TRBJ2-5; maybe TRBD1 (5 bases). V was shortened by 4 bases and J by 5 bases, with 11 bases between the two germline ends. The CDR3 loop spans 12 amino acids. Germline V gene sequence: CDR1 SQVTM, CDR2 ANQGSEA. CDR3 sequence reads: CSVGAGMETQYF. CDR3 DNA sequence: TGCAGCGTTGGGGCAGGGATGGAGACCCAGTACTTC.

The J gene is TRBJ2-3, the V gene TRBV7-2, with D hard to call. The ends were cut back, 1 base at V and 2 bases at J, with 10 bases in the middle. Per germline, CDR1 SGHTA and CDR2 FQGNSA. The CDR3 runs to 15 residues. CDR3 protein: CASSLDFSDTDTQYF. The CDR3 nucleotides read TGTGCCAGCAGCTTAGATTTCAGCGACACAGATACGCAGTATTTT. Full variable domain (outside the CDR3, taken from reference TRBV7-2 and TRBJ2-3): GAGVSQSPSNKVTEKGKDVELRCDPISGHTALYWYRQSLGQGLEFLIYFQGNSAPDKSGLPSDRFSAERTGGSVSTLTIQRTQQEDSAVYLCASSLDFSDTDTQYFGPGTRLTVL.

The V and J genes are TRBV18 and TRBJ2-2; the D is unclear. Trimming left V 2 bases short and J 7 bases short, with 2 bases between. The CDR3 runs 11 residues. Germline V gene sequence: CDR1 KGHSH, CDR2 LQKENI. CDR3 sequence (DNA): TGTGCCAGCTCACCAAGCGGGGAGCTGTTTTTT. This gives the protein CASSPSGELFF.

The chain combines TRBV7-8 with TRBJ2-7; possibly TRBD2 for D (5 bases). With 3 bases removed from V and 1 base from J, the gap between germline ends came to 10 bases. The CDR3 consists of 14 residues. Germline lookup yields CDR1 SGHVS and CDR2 FQNEAQ. CDR3 sequence: CASSFGSPSYEQYF. CDR3 bases: TGTGCCAGCAGCTTTGGGAGTCCTTCCTACGAGCAGTACTTC. Full variable domain (missing parts from reference TRBV7-8 and TRBJ2-7): GAGVSQSPRYKVAKRGQDVALRCDPISGHVSLFWYQQALGQGPEFLTYFQNEAQLDKSGLPSDRFFAERPEGSVSTLKIQRTQQEDSAVYLCASSFGSPSYEQYFGPGTRLTVT.

The V call is TRBV5-1, the J call TRBJ1-4; unclear D gene. V lost 0 bases and J lost 10, with 13 bases in between. The CDR3 sequence is 14 residues long. Looked up from germline, CDR1 is SGHRS and CDR2 is YFSETQ. The CDR3 is CASSLEPTDGKLFF. DNA for the CDR3: TGCGCCAGCAGCTTGGAACCAACCGACGGAAAACTGTTTTTT.

The V and J genes are TRBV3-1 and TRBJ2-5; D might be TRBD2 (6 bases). The J call may be incorrect, as the DNA end agrees better with TRBJ2-1. Looked up from germline, CDR1 is LGHDT and CDR2 is YNNKEL (reference sequence). There are 15 residues in the CDR3. CDR3 residues: CASSHAGTEQETQFF. DNA for the CDR3: TGTGCCAGCAGCCATGCGGGAACAGAACAAGAGACCCAGTTCTTC.

The table lists this clonotype with a few counts. The J gene is TRBJ1-5, the V gene TRBV4-3; D gene unclear. CDR3 length: 14 residues. Germline V gene data show CDR1 as LGHNA and CDR2 as YSLEER. V was pared by 2 bases and J by 5 bases, with 10 bases between. CDR3 loop: CASSQRRTDQPQHF. In DNA form, the CDR3 reads TGCGCCAGCAGCCAACGACGGACTGATCAGCCCCAGCATTTT.

The J gene is TRBJ2-1, the V gene TRBV14; possible D gene TRBD2, 6 bases. V dropped 1 base and J dropped 5 bases, with 15 bases sitting between them. Germline V gene data show CDR1 as SGHDN and CDR2 as FVKESK. The CDR3 spans 16 residues. CDR3 sequence (DNA): TGTGCCAGCAGCCAAGGTTATGCGGGGTACCACAATGAGCAGTTCTTC. It is translated as CASSQGYAGYHNEQFF.

V usage is TRBV6-2 or TRBV6-3 and J usage is TRBJ2-1; 7 bases align to TRBD2. The CDR3 consists of 17 residues. From germline, CDR1 is MNHEY and CDR2 SVGEGT. J lost 7 bases, V lost 4 bases, and 16 bases had no gene match. The CDR3 nucleotides are TGTGCCAGCAGTTTCGTATTCGGAAGCGGGGAGGGGAATGAGCAGTTCTTC. Its translation is CASSFVFGSGEGNEQFF.

The chain is built from TRBV7-8 and TRBJ1-4; D unresolved. In germline, CDR1 is SGHVS, CDR2 FQNEAQ. V was shortened by 0 bases and J by 8 bases, with 10 bases between the two germline ends. The CDR3 spans 14 residues. CDR3 residues: CASSLAGRREKLFF. The CDR3 DNA is TGTGCCAGCAGCTTAGCCGGACGGCGGGAAAAACTGTTTTTT.

The chain has TRBV6-5 and TRBJ2-5; the D gene is possibly TRBD2 (6 bases). Germline values: CDR1 MNHEY, CDR2 SVGAGI. The germline V and J ends were trimmed by 3 bases and 7 bases, with 18 bases remaining between them. There are 15 residues in the CDR3. The CDR3 nucleotides are TGTGCCAGCAGTTATGCTGGCGGGACTTGGGGGACCCAGTACTTC. The encoded protein is CASSYAGGTWGTQYF.

The table lists this clonotype with a few counts. The J gene is TRBJ2-6, the V gene TRBV3-1; either TRBD1 or TRBD2 may supply D (5 bases each). Trimming shortened V by 5 bases and J by 0 bases, and 14 bases separated the two germline ends. Germline CDR1 and CDR2: LGHDT and YNNKEL (reference sequence). CDR3 length: 17 residues. Here the CDR3 DNA reads TGTGCCAGCAGCTTTCCGGGACGGCGCTCTGGGGCCAACGTCCTGACTTTC. The encoded protein is CASSFPGRRSGANVLTF.